The 12 T cell receptor beta chains presented below share a single source sample, sequenced in a study of metastatic and nonmetastatic thyroid tumors. TCRdb reprocessed the PCR reads via MiXCR. The repertoire holds approximately 20,000 clones, with approximately 32% as singletons. Prior to thyroid surgery, none of the patients had received any treatment. The sample taken for sequencing was adjacent normal tissue. The origin of the receptors is a female donor with papillary thyroid cancer or a benign thyroid nodule (not recorded which). Some clones in this sample may be carry-over from other donors' samples.

This clone appeared a single time. The CDR3 nucleotides are TGCAGTGCCGACCAACTAGCGGGGGAAGAGACCCAGTACTTC. This gives the protein CSADQLAGEETQYF. The chain is built from TRBV20-1 and TRBJ2-7, with TRBD2 identical over 11 bases. The J call may be faulty, since TRBJ2-5 better matches the DNA end. The CDR3 sequence is 14 residues long. CDR1 and CDR2 from the germline V gene are DFQATT and SNEGSKA (reference sequence).

This clone is labeled large. This chain joins TRBV12-3 or TRBV12-4 and TRBJ1-3, with D perhaps matching TRBD1 (6 bases). This CDR3 is 18 amino acids long. Trimming stripped 7 bases from V and 3 bases from J, with 25 bases between. The CDR3 loop reads CASIGLGGGGQNGNTIYF. The CDR3 coding sequence is TGTGCCAGCATAGGGCTGGGTGGCGGGGGGCAGAATGGAAACACCATATATTTT.

The genes are TRBV4-1 and TRBJ2-2, with D uncertain. This CDR3 is built from 16 residues. The germline V gene has CDR1 MGHRA and CDR2 YSYEKL. Trimming pared 0 bases from V and 6 bases from J, leaving 14 bases between. The DNA of the CDR3 is TGCGCCAGCAGCCAAGATAATGGGCTCCAACCCGGGGAGCTGTTTTTT. Its translation: CASSQDNGLQPGELFF.

The chain links TRBV10-3 to TRBJ2-7; D may correspond to TRBD1 or TRBD2 (5 bases each). V lost 8 bases, J lost 5 bases, and 13 bases lay in between. The length of the CDR3 is 12 residues. Germline lookup yields CDR1 ENHRY and CDR2 SYGVKD. DNA for the CDR3: TGTGCCATCCGTGGGGGAGACGACGAGCAGTACTTC. This codes for CAIRGGDDEQYF.

This clone was counted once. V gene TRBV11-2 combines with J gene TRBJ1-6; possibly TRBD1 for D (5 bases). The germline V gene has CDR1 SGHAT and CDR2 FQNNGV. With 1 base removed from V and 10 bases from J, the gap between germline ends came to 11 bases. The CDR3 consists of 14 residues. CDR3 region: CASSLVGAGSPLHF. The CDR3 coding sequence is TGTGCCAGCAGCTTAGTAGGGGCAGGATCACCCCTCCACTTT.

J is TRBJ2-6 and V is TRBV9; D is possibly TRBD2 (6 bases). The CDR3 has 15 residues. Germline CDR1 is SGDLS and CDR2 is YYNGEE. Trimming removed 5 bases from V and 0 bases from J, with 9 bases in between. CDR3: CASSLTSSGANVLTF. The CDR3 region has the DNA TGTGCCAGCAGTTTGACTAGCTCTGGGGCCAACGTCCTGACTTTC. The full variable domain, its missing parts supplied by reference TRBV9 and TRBJ2-6, is DSGVTQTPKHLITATGQRVTLRCSPRSGDLSVYWYQQSLDQGLQFLIQYYNGEERAKGNILERFSAQQFPDLHSELNLSSLELGDSALYFCASSLTSSGANVLTFGAGSRLTVL.

Concerning this clone: Because the CDR3's place on the DNA is in doubt, the DNA is left out and the CDR3 is given as listed by TCRdb. The chain uses TRBV28 and TRBJ1-2. The germline V gene has CDR1 MDHEN and CDR2 SYDVKM. The CDR3 is made up of 13 amino acids, end residues included. This CDR3 is CASSFGMGNVYTF.

On this clone: Possible read error: a much larger clone is one base away. V gene TRBV18 combines with J gene TRBJ1-1, with 7 bases identical to TRBD1. The CDR3 has 17 residues. CDR1 and CDR2 (germline): KGHSH, LQKENI. The CDR3 reads CASSPPKAGGTNTVAFF. The DNA of the CDR3 is TGTGCCAGCTCACCCCCCAAGGCAGGGGGTACGAACACTGTAGCTTTCTTT. Based on the CDR3 plus reference TRBV18 and TRBJ1-1, the full variable domain is NAGVMQNPRHLVRRRGQEARLRCSPMKGHSHVYWYRQLPEEGLKFMVYLQKENIIDESGMPKERFSAEFPKEGPSILRIQQVVRGDSAAYFCASSPPKAGGTNTVAFFGQGTRLTVV.

The V call is TRBV12-3 or TRBV12-4, the J call TRBJ2-3; 8 positions agree with TRBD1. The CDR3 spans 13 residues. V shed 9 bases, J shed 4 bases, and the junction held 6 bases outside the gene matches. Written as DNA, the CDR3 is TGTGCCAGTAACAGGGGGAGGTCAGATACGCAGTATTTT. Translating it yields CASNRGRSDTQYF.

By its share, this clone is medium-sized. The rearrangement joins TRBV6-5 to TRBJ2-3, with D possibly TRBD2 on 7 matching bases. Germline lookup yields CDR1 MNHEY and CDR2 SVGAGI. The CDR3 spans 13 residues. Trimming left V 2 bases short and J 6 bases short, with 9 bases between. The CDR3 reads CASSYRGADTQYF. The CDR3 coding sequence is TGTGCCAGCAGTTACCGGGGGGCTGATACGCAGTATTTT.

This clone came up a few times. The rearrangement uses TRBV27 and TRBJ2-2, with a weak D call TRBD1 (6 bases). There are 14 residues in the CDR3. Germline assignment: CDR1 MNHEY and CDR2 SMNVEV (reference sequence). Deletions cut 5 bases from V and 6 bases from J, with 13 bases between. CDR3 sequence: CASSPLSGAGELFF. As DNA, the CDR3 is TGTGCCAGCAGTCCCCTCTCAGGGGCCGGGGAGCTGTTTTTT.

This clone was picked up many times. This sequence joins TRBV5-6 and TRBJ2-7; 8 bases fit TRBD2. V gave up 4 bases and J gave up 2 bases; unmatched junction bases: 8. The CDR3 is 15 amino acids. Per germline, CDR1 SGHDT and CDR2 YYEEEE. CDR3 loop: CASSRWGSGAYEQYF. In DNA, the CDR3 is TGTGCCAGCAGCCGGTGGGGTAGCGGGGCCTACGAGCAGTACTTC.